These T cell receptor beta chains were read from a single sample in a study of cytomegalovirus exposure and HLA in healthy donors. The assay was immunoSEQ multiplex PCR, and TCRdb's table has in-frame clones only and misses some. The specimen's table records about 55,000 clones. The sample comprised PBMCs. The receptors derive from a man over 45 in good health and CMV-seropositive. Both conserved end residues are trimmed from each CDR3. The order of the fields is V gene, D gene, CDR3 protein. The D gene is left open where the match is weak.

TRBV7-2 . ASSRDFSWTEAF
TRBV6-5 . ASSYSATLSGNTIY
TRBV4-1 . ASSQTRGGGTYEQY
TRBV4-2 TRBD1 ASSLRQGADNEQF
TRBV7-2 . ASSLSEPGTQY
TRBV4-2 TRBD1 ASRRGTGEYVDEQY
TRBV28 TRBD2 ASSFLTSYAETQY
TRBV25-1 . ASSESPTSYEQY
TRBV7-2 TRBD1 ASSAQGATYNEQF
TRBV28 TRBD2 ASSPPPGGGWF
TRBV6-5 TRBD2 ASRREGQTDTQY
TRBV6-5 . ASSYSTPNTEAF
TRBV13 . ASSRSRDTQY
TRBV5-1 . ASSLGLEVRMQY
TRBV7-4 TRBD1 ASSLVGGPNAYEQY